This paragraph reports one T cell receptor beta chain. What it recognizes is unknown. Expressed TCRB transcripts were sequenced, since all the RNA that had been isolated was reverse transcribed. Some clones are missing from TCRdb's copy, which holds only in-frame ones; the method was immunoSEQ multiplex PCR. The sample holds around 650,000 clones, 12% seen once. This specimen belongs to a study of beta chain features in type 1 diabetes. The wider study: Patients and healthy donors were similar in age, gender and cell yields. There were around 100,000,000 sorted cells examined across all samples. Whole-study results and caveats: Moderate but significant shortening of TCRB CDR3s was recorded in all four CD4+ subsets from Type 1 diabetes patients.

The germline V gene encodes CDR1 SNHLY and CDR2 FYNNEI. The CDR3 runs to 15 residues. The V end lost 4 bases, the J end lost 2 bases, and 9 bases lay between the germline ends. This chain uses TRBV2 with TRBJ2-6; D is unclear. The specimen sequenced was naive CD4+ T cells from blood. The clonotype comes from a man aged 25 to 40 with type 1 diabetes. The CDR3 loop is CASSGNLPGANVLTF. For the CDR3, the DNA is TGTGCCAGCAGTGGAAACCTACCTGGGGCCAACGTCCTGACTTTC. Together with reference TRBV2 and TRBJ2-6, the CDR3 gives the full variable domain: EPEVTQTPSHQVTQMGQEVILRCVPISNHLYFYWYRQILGQKVEFLVSFYNNEISEKSEIFDDQFSVERPDGSNFTLKIRSTKLEDSAMYFCASSGNLPGANVLTFGAGSRLTVL.